The clone carrying this T cell receptor beta chain was counted at least ten times. This entry comes from a study of kidney transplant recipient with SARS-CoV-2 infection. Germline lookup yields CDR1 LNHDA and CDR2 SQIVND (reference sequence). V lost 5 bases and J lost 4, with 23 bases in between. The CDR3 extends over 17 amino acids. TCRdb reprocessed the reads with MiXCR, giving one entry per CDR3 protein. The data contain about 240,000 distinct CDR3 sequences, around 30% of them singletons. The sequencing used a blood sample, collected at baseline and between days 110 and 120 from a kidney transplant recipient. The chain has TRBV19 and TRBJ1-2; D remains ambiguous. This sequence originates from a young adult male patient who had COVID-19 and was a kidney transplant recipient. Some T cells may arise from the graft donor. The CDR3 region has the DNA TGTGCCAGTAGTCGTTTGGTGACAAATCGAAAGACCTATGGCTACACCTTC. Its protein is CASSRLVTNRKTYGYTF.